The 24 T cell receptor beta chains below all came from one sample that was sequenced in a study of cytomegalovirus exposure and HLA in healthy donors (dated by TCRdb to the late 2010s). Libraries came from the immunoSEQ multiplex PCR assay. The multiplex PCR relied on a mix of 60 forward primers for TCR Vbeta segments and 13 reverse primers for TCR Jbeta segments. TCRdb carries this immuneACCESS record with in-frame sequences only. Its versions omit some clonotypes, under half of them owing to an unresolved V gene in the studies checked, with the rest unexplained. Within this sample are 85,000 to 100,000 clones, with 55% to 75% of them counted one time only. More than 2.5% of the sample is in the top ten clones. Material for sequencing was PBMCs. The origin of the receptors is a man in his 60s in good health and CMV-seronegative.

The chain couples TRBV9 to TRBJ1-2, with 7 bases that match TRBD1. This CDR3 region has 15 residues. Germline V gene lookup returns CDR1 SGDLS and CDR2 YYNGEE. Trimming took 0 bases from V and 4 from J; bases not matched to a gene: 6. CDR3 region: CASSVGEGAVYGYTF. DNA of the CDR3: TGTGCCAGCAGCGTAGGCGAGGGGGCGGTCTATGGCTACACCTTC.

The chain is built from TRBV6-1 and TRBJ2-2; 10 bases match TRBD1. With 2 bases clipped from V and 1 base from J, the junction kept 1 base outside the gene matches. There are 16 residues in the CDR3. From germline, CDR1 is MNHNS and CDR2 SASEGT. The CDR3 is CASSERTGGNTGELFF. CDR3 DNA sequence: TGTGCCAGCAGTGAAAGGACAGGGGGGAACACCGGGGAGCTGTTTTTT.

In DNA form, the CDR3 reads TGTGCCAGTTTATATCGGGCCGGGGGCAATCAGCCCCAGCATTTT. The encoded protein is CASLYRAGGNQPQHF. This chain links TRBV19 with TRBJ1-5; D is undetermined. The CDR3 is made up of 15 amino acids. CDR1 LNHDA and CDR2 SQIVND come from the germline V gene (reference sequence). Trimming cost V 8 bases and J 2 bases, with 16 bases left between them.

This clone has a handful of counts. This sequence joins TRBV19 and TRBJ2-3, with a possible D match to TRBD2 (5 bases). CDR3 size: 16 residues. Germline lookup yields CDR1 LNHDA and CDR2 SQIVND (reference sequence). V was pared by 4 bases and J by 3 bases, with 17 bases between. The CDR3 DNA follows: TGTGCCAGTAGTACCCTTCGCGAGGGCTGGACAGATACGCAGTATTTT. Translating gives CASSTLREGWTDTQYF.

The chain has TRBV10-3 and TRBJ2-7; 13 nucleotides match TRBD2. The CDR3 extends over 15 amino acids. The germline V gene has CDR1 ENHRY and CDR2 SYGVKD. With 3 bases clipped from V and 8 bases from J, the junction kept 7 bases outside the gene matches. CDR3 DNA: TGTGCCATCAGTGACTTAAGACTAGCGGGGGGTAAGCAGTACTTC. Amino acids: CAISDLRLAGGKQYF.

This clone came up a few times. The CDR3 DNA sequence: TGCAGCGTTGAGGCCCCAGGGCTGAACATTCAGTACTTC. It encodes CSVEAPGLNIQYF. The chain is built from TRBV29-1 and TRBJ2-4; D may be TRBD1 (5 bases). V lost 3 bases to trimming and J lost 7 bases, with 13 bases between them. CDR3 length: 13 residues. Germline CDR1 SQVTM, CDR2 ANQGSEA.

The genes are TRBV2 and TRBJ2-2, with 9 bases matching TRBD2. Germline values: CDR1 SNHLY, CDR2 FYNNEI. The CDR3 is 16 amino acids. Trimming at V came to 6 bases and at J to 7 bases, leaving 12 bases not matched to a gene. Here the CDR3 reads CASRARRAGGHGELFF. Written as DNA, the CDR3 is TGTGCCAGCAGGGCCCGGAGAGCGGGAGGACACGGGGAGCTGTTTTTT.

The V call is TRBV11-2, the J call TRBJ2-7, with D possibly matching TRBD1 (6 bases). The CDR3 has 16 residues. CDR1 and CDR2 from the germline V gene are SGHAT and FQNNGV. The germline V and J ends were trimmed by 5 bases and 4 bases, with 21 bases remaining between them. In nucleotides, the CDR3 is TGTGCCAGCAGCGGACGGACAGCCGTTTCAGGTTACGAGCAGTACTTC. Its translation is CASSGRTAVSGYEQYF.

The chain employs TRBV2 and TRBJ2-5; possible D gene TRBD1, 7 bases. CDR1 and CDR2 from the germline V gene are SNHLY and FYNNEI. Trimming pared 7 bases from V and 5 bases from J, leaving 14 bases between. There are 13 residues in the CDR3. The CDR3 spells CASTRAGGETQYF. The CDR3 region has the DNA TGTGCCAGCACGAGGGCAGGGGGGGAGACCCAGTACTTC.

The J gene is TRBJ1-2, the V gene TRBV29-1; 10 bases are a match to TRBD1. Trimming removed 0 bases from V and 8 bases from J; junction bases left unmatched: 6. CDR3 length equals 14 residues. Per germline, CDR1 SQVTM and CDR2 ANQGSEA. The CDR3 loop reads CSVEDGTGVSGYTF. The CDR3 DNA reads TGCAGCGTTGAAGACGGGACAGGGGTGAGCGGCTACACCTTC.

The chain carries TRBV11-3 and TRBJ2-7; 7 bases line up with TRBD2. The ends lost 5 bases at V and 5 bases at J; junction bases unmatched: 18. CDR1 is SGHNT, CDR2 YENEEA, per germline. This CDR3 has 17 residues. The CDR3 coding sequence is TGTGCCAGCAGCCCACCCGGGGGGACTCGCATTAAGAACGAGCAGTACTTC. It translates to CASSPPGGTRIKNEQYF.

The chain joins TRBV12-5 to TRBJ2-1; 10 bases are a match to TRBD2. Germline CDR1 reads LGHNT; CDR2 reads FRNRAP. With V trimmed by 1 base and J by 1 base, 7 bases remained unmatched. The CDR3 contains 18 residues. In DNA, the CDR3 is TGTGCTAGTGGTTTGGGATTAGCGGGAGGAGGGTCCTACAATGAGCAGTTCTTC. Encoded protein: CASGLGLAGGGSYNEQFF.

This clone was counted between two and nine times. The V call is TRBV5-6, the J call TRBJ1-5, with D possibly TRBD1 on 6 matching bases. Germline CDR1 reads SGHDT; CDR2 reads YYEEEE. V lost 0 bases, J lost 0 bases, and 10 bases lay in between. This CDR3 is built from 16 residues. The CDR3 DNA is TGTGCCAGCAGCTTGGTGGGACAAGATAGCAATCAGCCCCAGCATTTT. Its translation is CASSLVGQDSNQPQHF.

The chain uses TRBV7-9 and TRBJ1-4; tentatively, D is TRBD1 (5 bases). The CDR3 totals 18 residues. CDR1 is SEHNR, CDR2 FQNEAQ, per germline (reference sequence). V was trimmed by 1 base and J by 0 bases, leaving 15 bases between them. The chain's CDR3 is CASSLVSVVTATNEKLFF. CDR3 DNA sequence: TGTGCCAGCAGCTTAGTTTCTGTCGTGACAGCAACTAATGAAAAACTGTTTTTT.

The chain recombines TRBV9 with TRBJ2-3; D might be TRBD2 (5 bases). Germline loops: CDR1 SGDLS, CDR2 YYNGEE. V lost 0 bases and J 2 bases, leaving 13 bases between the germline ends. This CDR3 comprises 16 residues. The CDR3 DNA follows: TGTGCCAGCAGCGTAGAGGGAGTGTCTCCCACAGATACGCAGTATTTT. Protein sequence: CASSVEGVSPTDTQYF.

This chain uses TRBV5-1 with TRBJ2-3; D uncertain. This CDR3 region has 15 residues. Between the trimmed V and J ends, which lost 1 base and 0 bases, there was a span of 9 bases. The germline gives CDR1 SGHRS, CDR2 YFSETQ. This CDR3 reads CASSLLISSTDTQYF. The CDR3 DNA reads TGCGCCAGCAGCTTGTTAATATCTAGCACAGATACGCAGTATTTT.

This rearrangement joins TRBV9 to TRBJ2-1; 9 positions match TRBD2. The germline gives CDR1 SGDLS, CDR2 YYNGEE. The CDR3 loop spans 17 amino acids. With V trimmed by 2 bases and J by 5 bases, 11 bases remained unmatched. CDR3 DNA sequence: TGTGCCAGCAGCGTGGAGGCTAAAGCGGGAGGTCACAATGAGCAGTTCTTC. This translates into CASSVEAKAGGHNEQFF.

The V and J genes are TRBV30 and TRBJ2-2; 7 bases are shared with TRBD1. V dropped 8 bases and J dropped 0; count of bases not matched to a gene: 6. The CDR3 is 14 amino acids. Germline V gene data show CDR1 as GTSNPN and CDR2 as SVGIG (reference sequence). CDR3 bases: TGTGCCCAACAGGGGTTGACGAACACCGGGGAGCTGTTTTTT. Protein: CAQQGLTNTGELFF.

On this clone itself: The junction shows a germline mismatch at one end, possibly a read error. The V call is TRBV5-1, the J call TRBJ2-3, with TRBD2 matching over 12 bases. The CDR3 loop spans 17 amino acids. CDR1 SGHRS and CDR2 YFSETQ come from the germline V gene. The CDR3 bases are TGCGCCAGCAGTTTGGACCCTAGCGGGGGGGCCGCAGATACGCAGTATTTT. It specifies CASSLDPSGGAADTQYF.

The chain has TRBV30 and TRBJ2-1; TRBD2 matches at 8 bases. V was pared by 3 bases and J by 7 bases, with 11 bases of the junction left unmatched. Germline CDR1 GTSNPN, CDR2 SVGIG (reference sequence). The CDR3 sequence is 15 residues long. This chain's CDR3 is CAWRLASGWRNEQFF. For the CDR3, the DNA is TGTGCCTGGAGGCTTGCTAGCGGGTGGCGAAATGAGCAGTTCTTC. Filled out from reference TRBV30 and TRBJ2-1, the complete variable domain reads SQTIHQWPATLVQPVGSPLSLECTVEGTSNPNLYWYRQAAGRGLQLLFYSVGIGQISSEVPQNLSASRPQDRQFILSSKKLLLSDSGFYLCAWRLASGWRNEQFFGPGTRLTVL.

This clone was observed a handful of times. V is TRBV6-5 and J is TRBJ2-7; 8 nucleotides align to TRBD1. The CDR3 covers 15 residues. The junction had 14 bases not matched to a gene; V was cut back by 7 bases and J by 6 bases. Germline CDR1 reads MNHEY; CDR2 reads SVGAGI. The CDR3 here is CASTPFGQGEVEQYF. The DNA of the CDR3 is TGTGCCAGCACTCCTTTTGGACAGGGAGAAGTCGAGCAGTACTTC.

This clone came up a few times. The chain recombines TRBV7-3 with TRBJ2-7; 10 bases are shared with TRBD2. After removal of 5 bases from V and 0 bases from J, the junction contained 4 bases not matched to a gene. This CDR3 contains 15 residues. Germline V CDR1 and CDR2: SGHTA, FQGTGA. The CDR3 protein is CASSTSGVSSYEQYF. In DNA form, the CDR3 reads TGTGCCAGCAGCACTAGCGGGGTAAGCTCCTACGAGCAGTACTTC.

This chain joins TRBV9 and TRBJ2-5; 12 bases fit TRBD2. From germline, CDR1 is SGDLS and CDR2 YYNGEE. This CDR3 is built from 17 residues. The V and J ends lost 0 bases and 3 bases, in that order; junction bases with no gene match: 6. The CDR3 DNA reads as TGTGCCAGCAGCGTAGATCCTAGCGGGGGGGCAAAAGAGACCCAGTACTTC. It codes for CASSVDPSGGAKETQYF.

This rearrangement joins TRBV6-6 to TRBJ2-5; TRBD1 agrees at 7 bases. CDR3 length: 15 residues. V was pared by 5 bases and J by 2 bases, with 8 bases of the junction left unmatched. CDR1 MNHNY and CDR2 SVGAGI come from the germline V gene (reference sequence). CDR3 in DNA: TGTGCCAGCAGTAGCCCGGGACAGACACAAGAGACCCAGTACTTC. Protein sequence: CASSSPGQTQETQYF.